This T cell receptor (beta chain) was captured by sequencing in a study of blood T cell repertoires in COVID-19. Study as a whole: The samples span acute and convalescent COVID-19 from the United States, Italy and Spain. PBMCs, B-cell-depleted T cells, or T cells provided the cDNA or gDNA that made up the material.

CDR1 SNHLY and CDR2 FYNNEI come from the germline V gene. The CDR3 length is 16 residues. V lost 7 bases, J lost 9 bases, and 25 bases lay in between. As originally analysed: Amplified reference gene primers provided the basis for estimating nucleated cell counts. Assay: immunoSEQ multiplex PCR; the TCRdb copy retains only in-frame clones and omits some. The V and J calls and clone size come from that table; D and trimming were worked out from the DNA. This table has nearly 15,000 clones, about 91% appearing once. The origin of this receptor is a human donor in a cohort sampled during active COVID-19. The rearrangement links TRBV2 to TRBJ2-1, with a tentative D call TRBD2 (7 bases). The sample taken for sequencing was peripheral blood. The DNA of the CDR3 is TGTGCCAGCATGAACGAAGGGGGGGCGCTCCGTTCTGAGCAGTTCTTC. It encodes CASMNEGGALRSEQFF. Combining the CDR3 with reference TRBV2 and TRBJ2-1 gives the whole variable domain EPEVTQTPSHQVTQMGQEVILRCVPISNHLYFYWYRQILGQKVEFLVSFYNNEISEKSEIFDDQFSVERPDGSNFTLKIRSTKLEDSAMYFCASMNEGGALRSEQFFGPGTRLTVL.